The text below deals with one T cell receptor beta chain. Its antigen is unknown. The CDR3 totals 15 residues. J was trimmed by 5 bases and V by 2 bases; bases with no gene match: 8. CDR1 and CDR2 from the germline V gene are LGHNA and YSLEER. The sample comes from a study of T cells after yellow fever vaccination. Study summary: When fractions had low cell numbers, they were prepared with SMART-Seq v4 Ultra Low Input. Study-level points and caveats: Clones that expanded after primary vaccination mostly reappeared after the booster (96% CD4, 88% CD8). The presence of abundant clonotypes contaminating from the bulk population was possible in FACS-sorted repertoires.

A universal primer site and UMIs were added as TCR cDNA was made by 5'RACE template switching. TCRdb re-derived calls from the 5' RACE reads in MiXCR, one entry per CDR3 protein. Among hundreds of thousands of distinct CDR3 sequences listed, approximately 13% were seen once. The chain uses TRBV4-3 and TRBJ1-1; 7 bases are shared with TRBD1. The sequence came from a man aged 30-40 years who received the YFV17D yellow fever vaccine. This material consisted of PBMCs, taken on the day of the yellow fever booster vaccination. The CDR3 DNA sequence: TGCGCCAGCAGCCAATTTCGGACAGGTGGGACTGAAGCTTTCTTT. It specifies CASSQFRTGGTEAFF.